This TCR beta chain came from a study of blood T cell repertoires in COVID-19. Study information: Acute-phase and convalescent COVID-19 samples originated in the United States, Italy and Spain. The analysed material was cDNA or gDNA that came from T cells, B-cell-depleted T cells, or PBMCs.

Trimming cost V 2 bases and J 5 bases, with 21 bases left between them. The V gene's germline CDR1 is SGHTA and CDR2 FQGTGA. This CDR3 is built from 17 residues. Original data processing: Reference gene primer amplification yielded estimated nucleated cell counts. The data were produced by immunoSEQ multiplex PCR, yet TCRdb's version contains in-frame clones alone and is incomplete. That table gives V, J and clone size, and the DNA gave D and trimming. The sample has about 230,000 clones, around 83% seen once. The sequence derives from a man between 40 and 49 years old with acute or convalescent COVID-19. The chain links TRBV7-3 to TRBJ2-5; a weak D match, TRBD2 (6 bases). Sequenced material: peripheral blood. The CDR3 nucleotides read TGTGCCAGCAGCTTAGGACTGTCGCCAACAGGAGGGGAGACCCAGTACTTC. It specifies CASSLGLSPTGGETQYF. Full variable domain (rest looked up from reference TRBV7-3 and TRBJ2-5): GAGVSQTPSNKVTEKGKYVELRCDPISGHTALYWYRQSLGQGPEFLIYFQGTGAADDSGLPNDRFFAVRPEGSVSTLKIQRTERGDSAVYLCASSLGLSPTGGETQYFGPGTRLLVL.